This is a list of T cell receptor beta chains from one sample in a study of molecular identifiers for immune sequencing clone quantification. TCRdb ran MiXCR on the PCR reads and lists one entry per CDR3 protein. The table includes 300,000 to 400,000 distinct CDR3 sequences, over 20% detected once. Sequenced input: naive CD8+ T cells from blood, with Jurkat cell RNA spiked in. Receptors originate from a human donor in good health. Some libraries in this study had Jurkat cell RNA spiked in. CDR3s include the opening cysteine and the closing phenylalanine or tryptophan. A D gene is named only where the DNA matches it firmly. The size of a clone is reported for some rows only, either as once, few or many, or as a class for expanded clones.

>TRBJ1-5|-|TRBV28|-
CASSFRGIPNQPQHF
TGTGCCAGCAGTTTTCGAGGGATCCCCAATCAGCCCCAGCATTTT
>TRBJ2-7|TRBD1|TRBV2|-
CASSSHGQDNSYEQYF
TGTGCCAGCAGTTCCCACGGACAGGACAACTCCTACGAGCAGTACTTC
>TRBJ2-7|-|TRBV11-2|many
CASSLASGESYEQYF
TGTGCCAGCAGCCTGGCGTCAGGAGAGAGCTACGAGCAGTACTTC
>TRBJ2-7|-|TRBV14|many
CASSQEGNSYEQYF
TGTGCCAGCAGCCAAGAGGGAAATTCCTACGAGCAGTACTTC
>TRBJ2-7|-|TRBV20-1|many
CSASIVGGGYEQYF
TGCAGTGCTTCCATCGTGGGAGGAGGCTACGAGCAGTACTTC
>TRBJ2-7|-|TRBV5-1|many
CASSLARTGDSYEQYF
TGCGCCAGCAGCTTGGCCCGGACGGGGGATTCCTACGAGCAGTACTTC
>TRBJ2-3|-|TRBV4-1|few
CASSHSPPPGTDTQYF
TGCGCCAGCAGCCACAGCCCTCCCCCTGGCACAGATACGCAGTATTTT
>TRBJ1-3|TRBD1|TRBV25-1|few
CASSGSRGQGVSGDTIYF
TGTGCCAGCAGTGGGTCCCGAGGACAGGGGGTATCTGGAGACACCATATATTTT
>TRBJ2-3|-|TRBV30|-
CAWSEADTQYF
TGTGCCTGGAGTGAGGCAGATACGCAGTATTTT
>TRBJ1-6|-|TRBV9|many
CASSVGGGDYNSPLHF
TGTGCCAGCAGCGTAGGTGGGGGCGATTATAATTCACCCCTCCACTTT
>TRBJ2-3|-|TRBV24-1|few
CATSDPKRAPGLDTQYF
TGTGCCACCAGTGATCCGAAACGCGCCCCAGGACTGGATACGCAGTATTTT
>TRBJ2-2|-|TRBV20-1|many
CSALGFSNTGELFF
TGCAGTGCTTTAGGGTTTTCGAACACCGGGGAGCTGTTTTTT
>TRBJ2-6|-|TRBV12-3/TRBV12-4|-
CASSSGLFTSGANVLTF
TGTGCCAGCAGTTCCGGGCTCTTCACCTCTGGGGCCAACGTCCTGACTTTC
>TRBJ2-7|TRBD2|TRBV7-9|few
CASSLMREGPYEQYF
TGTGCCAGCAGCTTAATGCGGGAGGGGCCCTACGAGCAGTACTTC
>TRBJ2-5|-|TRBV7-9|many
CASSRDWETQYF
TGTGCCAGCAGCCGGGACTGGGAGACCCAGTACTTC
>TRBJ2-1|-|TRBV5-6|many
CASSPMTDNEQFF
TGTGCCAGCAGCCCAATGACGGACAATGAGCAGTTCTTC
>TRBJ2-3|-|TRBV4-3|-
CASSQDSDSGSSDTQYF
TGCGCCAGCAGCCAAGATAGTGATTCCGGTAGTTCAGATACGCAGTATTTT
>TRBJ1-6|TRBD1|TRBV27|-
CASSPLTGGMSPLHF
TGTGCCAGCAGCCCCTTGACAGGGGGCATGTCACCCCTCCACTTT
>TRBJ2-3|-|TRBV6-5|-
CASSYSPGLGTDTQYF
TGTGCCAGCAGTTACTCTCCGGGGTTGGGCACAGATACGCAGTATTTT
>TRBJ2-2|-|TRBV3-1|-
CASSQDPLWAGELFF
TGTGCCAGCAGCCAAGATCCCCTCTGGGCTGGGGAGCTGTTTTTT
>TRBJ1-1|-|TRBV27|many
CASSEGFMNTEAFF
TGTGCCAGCAGTGAAGGGTTCATGAACACTGAAGCTTTCTTT
>TRBJ2-7|-|TRBV27|few
CASRGLDYFEQYF
TGTGCCAGCAGGGGGCTGGACTATTTCGAGCAGTACTTC
>TRBJ2-3|-|TRBV12-3/TRBV12-4|-
CASRDRLPPDTQYF
TGTGCCAGCAGAGACCGACTCCCCCCAGATACGCAGTATTTT
>TRBJ2-5|TRBD2|TRBV5-1|many
CASSPERGGPPETQYF
TGCGCCAGCAGCCCGGAACGGGGGGGACCGCCAGAGACCCAGTACTTC
>TRBJ1-3|TRBD1|TRBV9|-
CASSAPRQGTGNTIYF
TGTGCCAGCAGCGCACCCCGACAGGGTACTGGAAACACCATATATTTT
>TRBJ2-7|TRBD2|TRBV2|many
CASSGELAAQYEQYF
TGTGCCAGCAGTGGAGAACTAGCGGCGCAGTACGAGCAGTACTTC
>TRBJ2-2|-|TRBV29-1|many
CSVVRANTGELFF
TGCAGCGTTGTCAGGGCGAACACCGGGGAGCTGTTTTTT
>TRBJ2-3|-|TRBV27|few
CASSSGSDTDTQYF
TGTGCCAGCAGTTCGGGTAGCGACACAGATACGCAGTATTTT
>TRBJ2-3|TRBD1|TRBV7-2|-
CASSSREDRGLGPDTQYF
TGTGCCAGCAGCTCACGCGAGGACAGGGGGCTAGGTCCAGATACGCAGTATTTT
>TRBJ2-7|TRBD1|TRBV5-4|many
CASSQGASYEQYF
TGTGCCAGCAGTCAGGGGGCGAGCTACGAGCAGTACTTC
>TRBJ2-1|-|TRBV27|many
CASSLPPGGRDEQFF
TGTGCCAGCAGTTTACCGCCCGGAGGCAGGGATGAGCAGTTCTTC
>TRBJ2-1|-|TRBV7-9|many
CASSPPSGRHSYNEQFF
TGTGCCAGCAGCCCCCCCAGTGGTCGGCATTCCTACAATGAGCAGTTCTTC
>TRBJ2-7|TRBD1|TRBV5-1|many
CASSLIGTGSYEQYF
TGCGCCAGCAGCTTGATCGGGACAGGCTCCTACGAGCAGTACTTC
>TRBJ2-7|-|TRBV27|few
CASSLGRVSYEQYF
TGTGCCAGCAGTTTAGGTAGGGTATCCTACGAGCAGTACTTC
>TRBJ2-2|-|TRBV7-2|many
CASSLILGSNTGELFF
TGTGCCAGCAGCTTAATTCTAGGATCGAACACCGGGGAGCTGTTTTTT
>TRBJ1-1|-|TRBV19|-
CASNFEGGGRFIHFEVFF
TGTGCCAGTAATTTCGAGGGCGGCGGCCGATTTATACACTTTGAAGTTTTCTTT
>TRBJ2-1|-|TRBV6-2/TRBV6-3|-
CASSRRVLEQFF
TGTGCCAGCAGCCGGAGGGTATTAGAGCAGTTCTTC
>TRBJ2-3|-|TRBV13|many
CASSPETGASTDTQYF
TGTGCCAGCAGCCCCGAGACGGGCGCTAGCACAGATACGCAGTATTTT
>TRBJ2-7|TRBD1|TRBV2|many
CASSLTGSGEQYF
TGTGCCAGCAGCCTGACAGGGTCGGGAGAGCAGTACTTC
>TRBJ2-7|-|TRBV19|few
CASSTRGRAYEQYF
TGTGCCAGTAGTACCCGGGGCCGGGCCTACGAGCAGTACTTC
>TRBJ2-7|-|TRBV10-3|many
CAISDRNYEQYF
TGTGCCATCAGCGACAGAAACTACGAGCAGTACTTC
>TRBJ2-2|TRBD1|TRBV7-8|many
CASSSGQGFGELFF
TGTGCCAGCAGCTCTGGACAGGGGTTCGGGGAGCTGTTTTTT
>TRBJ2-3|TRBD2|TRBV7-9|many
CASSLRLAPADTQYF
TGTGCCAGCAGCTTACGACTAGCACCCGCAGATACGCAGTATTTT
>TRBJ2-2|-|TRBV27|many
CASSRGRGGELFF
TGTGCCAGCAGCCGGGGTCGAGGCGGGGAGCTGTTTTTT
>TRBJ1-1|-|TRBV9|many
CASSPPDREPEAFF
TGTGCCAGCAGCCCCCCGGACCGGGAGCCTGAAGCTTTCTTT
>TRBJ1-1|TRBD1|TRBV11-3|many
CASSPKTGANTEAFF
TGTGCCAGCAGCCCGAAGACAGGGGCGAACACTGAAGCTTTCTTT
>TRBJ2-7|-|TRBV12-3/TRBV12-4|many
CATGGTAYEQYF
TGTGCCACCGGAGGGACAGCCTACGAGCAGTACTTC
>TRBJ2-7|-|TRBV6-1|many
CASSLEVPYEQYF
TGTGCCAGCAGTTTAGAGGTGCCCTACGAGCAGTACTTC
>TRBJ2-5|TRBD2|TRBV3-1|few
CASSQERGGQETQYF
TGTGCCAGCAGCCAAGAGCGGGGGGGACAAGAGACCCAGTACTTC
>TRBJ2-1|-|TRBV7-9|many
CASSPPGTVYNEQFF
TGTGCCAGCAGTCCTCCCGGGACCGTCTACAATGAGCAGTTCTTC
>TRBJ2-5|TRBD1|TRBV10-3|-
CAIRDDRGETQYF
TGTGCCATCAGAGATGACAGGGGAGAGACCCAGTACTTC
>TRBJ1-4|-|TRBV10-3|many
CAISESPNEKLFF
TGTGCCATCAGTGAGTCCCCCAATGAAAAACTGTTTTTT